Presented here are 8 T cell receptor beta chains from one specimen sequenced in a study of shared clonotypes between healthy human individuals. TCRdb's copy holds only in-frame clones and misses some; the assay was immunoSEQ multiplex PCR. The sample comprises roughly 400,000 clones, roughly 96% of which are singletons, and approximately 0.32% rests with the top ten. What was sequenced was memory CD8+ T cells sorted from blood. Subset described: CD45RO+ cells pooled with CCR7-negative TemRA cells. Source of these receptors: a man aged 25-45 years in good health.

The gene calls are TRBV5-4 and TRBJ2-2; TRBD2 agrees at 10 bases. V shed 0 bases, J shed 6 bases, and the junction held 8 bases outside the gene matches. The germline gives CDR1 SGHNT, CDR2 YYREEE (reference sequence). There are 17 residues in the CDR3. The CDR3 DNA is TGTGCCAGCAGCTTGGCCGGACTAGCGGAGAGGTCCGGGGAGCTGTTTTTT. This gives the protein CASSLAGLAERSGELFF.

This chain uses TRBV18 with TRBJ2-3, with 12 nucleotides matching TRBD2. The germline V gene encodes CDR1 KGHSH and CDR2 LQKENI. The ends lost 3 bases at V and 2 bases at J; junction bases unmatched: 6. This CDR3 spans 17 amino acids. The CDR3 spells CASSPRTSGAFTDTQYF. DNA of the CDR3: TGTGCCAGCTCACCCCGGACTAGCGGGGCTTTCACAGATACGCAGTATTTT.

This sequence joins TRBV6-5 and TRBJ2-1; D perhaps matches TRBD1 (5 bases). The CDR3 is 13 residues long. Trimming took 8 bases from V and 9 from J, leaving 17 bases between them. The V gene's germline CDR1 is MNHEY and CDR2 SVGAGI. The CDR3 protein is CASYGLRGGEQFF. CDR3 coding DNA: TGTGCCAGCTACGGTTTAAGGGGTGGTGAGCAGTTCTTC.

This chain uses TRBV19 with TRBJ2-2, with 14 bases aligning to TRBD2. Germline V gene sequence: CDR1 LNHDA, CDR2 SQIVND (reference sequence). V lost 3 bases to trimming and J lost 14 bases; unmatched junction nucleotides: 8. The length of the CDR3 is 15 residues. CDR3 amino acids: CASSITGLAGEGLFF. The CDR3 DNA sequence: TGTGCCAGTAGTATCACGGGACTAGCGGGAGAAGGACTGTTTTTT.

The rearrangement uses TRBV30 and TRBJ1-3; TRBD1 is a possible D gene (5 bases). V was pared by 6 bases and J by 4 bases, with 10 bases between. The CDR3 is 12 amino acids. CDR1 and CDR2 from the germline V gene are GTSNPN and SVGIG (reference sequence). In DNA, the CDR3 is TGTGCCTGTGGGGCAGGGGGAAACACCATATATTTT. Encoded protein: CACGAGGNTIYF.

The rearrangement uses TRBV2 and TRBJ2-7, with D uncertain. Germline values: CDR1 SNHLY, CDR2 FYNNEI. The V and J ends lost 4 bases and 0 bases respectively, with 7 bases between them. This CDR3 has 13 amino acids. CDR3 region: CASSVTNSYEQYF. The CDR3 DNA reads TGTGCCAGCAGTGTGACCAACTCCTACGAGCAGTACTTC. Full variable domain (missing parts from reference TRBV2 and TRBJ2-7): EPEVTQTPSHQVTQMGQEVILRCVPISNHLYFYWYRQILGQKVEFLVSFYNNEISEKSEIFDDQFSVERPDGSNFTLKIRSTKLEDSAMYFCASSVTNSYEQYFGPGTRLTVT.

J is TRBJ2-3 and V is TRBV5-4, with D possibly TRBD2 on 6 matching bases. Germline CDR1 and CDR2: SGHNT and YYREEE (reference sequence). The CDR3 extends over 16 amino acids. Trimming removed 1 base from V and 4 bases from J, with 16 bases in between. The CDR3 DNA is TGTGCCAGCAGCTTGCATCCCGGGACTCCTTCAGATACGCAGTATTTT. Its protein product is CASSLHPGTPSDTQYF.

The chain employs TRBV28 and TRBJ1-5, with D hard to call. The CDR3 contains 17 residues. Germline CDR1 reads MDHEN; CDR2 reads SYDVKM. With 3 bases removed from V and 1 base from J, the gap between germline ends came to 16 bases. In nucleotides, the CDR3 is TGTGCCAGCAGTTTTGGTTGGGTTGGAAGGAGCAATCAGCCCCAGCATTTT. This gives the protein CASSFGWVGRSNQPQHF.